This is a list of T cell receptor beta chains from one sample in a study of a mutant IDH1 vaccine in newly diagnosed glioma. The method was immunoSEQ multiplex PCR; TCRdb's version includes in-frame clones alone and lacks a portion of them. The sample includes 57,000 or so clones, 70% to 85% of them seen just once. Their antigens remain unidentified. This sample comprised PBMCs, obtained from a glioma patient whose treatment included an IDH1 peptide vaccine. These receptors were taken from a man under 40 with glioma. Both conserved end residues are part of each CDR3. The D gene is left open where the match is weak. Not all rows give a size; the values are once, few, many and, for expanded clones, a class.

d_gene,j_gene,abundance,v_gene,CDR3nt,CDR3aa
TRBD1,TRBJ1-6,few,TRBV5-1,TGCGCCAGCAGGCCTGGGACAGGGGAATCACCCCTCCACTTT,CASRPGTGESPLHF
TRBD1,TRBJ1-2,NA,TRBV9,TGTGCCAGCAGCCGAAGTGGACAGGGGAGGAAGTATGGCTACACCTTC,CASSRSGQGRKYGYTF
NA,TRBJ1-1,NA,TRBV20-1,TGCAGTGTTTGGGGGAAGGGTTTCCTATTT,CSVWGKGFLF
TRBD1,TRBJ1-1,NA,TRBV2,TGTGCCAGCATATTGGAGGGGGCAAGGACTGAAGCTTTCTTT,CASILEGARTEAFF
NA,TRBJ2-7,few,TRBV5-6,TGTGCCAGCAGCTTTAGGGGCAGGGCTTACTACGAGCAGTACTTC,CASSFRGRAYYEQYF
TRBD1,TRBJ2-2,NA,TRBV7-8,TGTGCCAGCAGCTGGGTCCCGGGACAGGGGGCGGCCGGGGAGCTGTTTTTT,CASSWVPGQGAAGELFF
NA,TRBJ2-1,NA,TRBV9,TGTGCCAGCAGCGTAGGAGGGAGCACCTACAATGAGCAGTTCTTC,CASSVGGSTYNEQFF
NA,TRBJ2-1,few,TRBV27,TGTGCCAGCGCAAGCAGGGTACGTGGCAATGAGCAGTTCTTC,CASASRVRGNEQFF
TRBD1,TRBJ2-3,NA,TRBV4-3,TGCGCCAGCAGCCAAGAGGGTGGGACAGGGGGCGTAGATACGCAGTATTTT,CASSQEGGTGGVDTQYF
NA,TRBJ1-6,once,TRBV4-3,TGCGCCAGCAGCCAATTAGGGATTCAGACGGGTTCACCCCTCCACTTT,CASSQLGIQTGSPLHF
NA,TRBJ2-6,NA,TRBV7-8,TGTGCCAGCAGAAGGGATGGGAGCTCTGGGGCCAACGTCCTGACTTTC,CASRRDGSSGANVLTF
NA,TRBJ2-2,few,TRBV7-2,TGTGCCAGCAGCTATAACGGCGGGGAGCTGTTTTTT,CASSYNGGELFF
NA,TRBJ1-2,NA,TRBV9,TGTGCCAGCAGCGTAGCTGAGCCGGGATATGGCTACACCTTC,CASSVAEPGYGYTF
TRBD2,TRBJ2-1,once,TRBV7-3,TGTGCCAGCAGCCCCACCCCTAGCGGCCTTTACAATGAGCAGTTCTTC,CASSPTPSGLYNEQFF
TRBD2,TRBJ2-3,NA,TRBV7-9,TGTGCCAGCAGCCAAGGACTAGCACATTTGACAGATACGCAGTATTTT,CASSQGLAHLTDTQYF
NA,TRBJ2-2,NA,TRBV12-5,TGTGCTAGTGGTTCGATCTCGAGTCTGTTTTTT,CASGSISSLFF
NA,TRBJ1-4,NA,TRBV30,TGTGCCTGGAGTTCGGGACAACTCTATGAAAAACTGTTTTTT,CAWSSGQLYEKLFF
TRBD1,TRBJ2-5,NA,TRBV4-1,TGCGCCAGCAGCCAAGATGGGGGCTTGGGACAGGGGGCGTATGAGACCCAGTACTTC,CASSQDGGLGQGAYETQYF
TRBD1,TRBJ1-2,NA,TRBV18,TGTGCCAGCTCACCCGGACAGGAAAATGGAGGCTACACCTTC,CASSPGQENGGYTF
NA,TRBJ2-5,NA,TRBV13,TGTGCCAGCAGTCTCGCACTTCAAGAGACCCAGTACTTC,CASSLALQETQYF
NA,TRBJ1-3,NA,TRBV7-2,TGTGCCAGCAGCTTGCAGAGCTCTGGAAACACCATATATTTT,CASSLQSSGNTIYF
NA,TRBJ2-7,NA,TRBV6-1,TGTGCCAGCAGTGAACCGGGCCATAACTACGAGCAGTACTTC,CASSEPGHNYEQYF
NA,TRBJ2-3,NA,TRBV5-4,TGTGCCAGCAGCTTGGAGGCAGGGAGCACAGATACGCAGTATTTT,CASSLEAGSTDTQYF
TRBD2,TRBJ2-7,NA,TRBV19,TGTGCCAGTAGTATAATAACCCTAGCGGGAGTCCACGAGCAGTACTTC,CASSIITLAGVHEQYF
NA,TRBJ2-1,NA,TRBV9,TGTGCCAGCAGCGCCCAGCCAGCCGCTTACAATGAGCAGTTCTTC,CASSAQPAAYNEQFF
TRBD1,TRBJ2-7,NA,TRBV10-2,TGCGCCAGTACACGGGACAGGGCTCAAGAGCAGTACTTC,CASTRDRAQEQYF
TRBD1,TRBJ1-5,NA,TRBV19,TGTGCCAGTAGTATGGGGACAGTTTCCAATCAGCCCCAGCATTTT,CASSMGTVSNQPQHF
TRBD2,TRBJ2-7,NA,TRBV7-9,TGTGCCAGCAGCCCATCGGGACTAGGCTCCAACGAGCAGTACTTC,CASSPSGLGSNEQYF
TRBD1,TRBJ1-6,NA,TRBV5-1,TGCGCCAGCAGCCAAGGACAGGGAAATTCACCCCTCCACTTT,CASSQGQGNSPLHF
NA,TRBJ1-4,once,TRBV28,TGTGCCAGCAGTTTAAGAGGAACTAATGAAAAACTGTTTTTT,CASSLRGTNEKLFF
NA,TRBJ2-7,NA,TRBV6-6,TGTGCTAGCGGTTACAGTCCGACGCGCGAGCAGTACTTC,CASGYSPTREQYF
NA,TRBJ2-7,NA,TRBV30,TGTGCCTGGAGTGTGTTCAGGGACGTGGACGAGCAGTACTTC,CAWSVFRDVDEQYF
NA,TRBJ1-5,NA,TRBV15,TGTGCCACCAGCATTTTCAGGGGTCAGGGTCAGCCCCAGCATTTT,CATSIFRGQGQPQHF
TRBD2,TRBJ2-7,NA,TRBV7-2,TGTGCCAGCACCGGGACTAGCGGGTCACCCTACGAGCAGTACTTC,CASTGTSGSPYEQYF
TRBD2,TRBJ2-1,NA,TRBV7-9,TGTGCCAGCAGCTTTGCTAGCGGGAACCACAATGAGCAGTTCTTC,CASSFASGNHNEQFF
TRBD1,TRBJ2-5,NA,TRBV5-3,TGTGCCAGAAGCTCCGTTCTCCCGGACAGGGGCTACCAAGAGACCCAGTACTTC,CARSSVLPDRGYQETQYF
NA,TRBJ1-5,NA,TRBV4-1,TGCGCCAGCAGTCCCCCAGGGAAGAATCAGCCCCAGCATTTT,CASSPPGKNQPQHF
NA,TRBJ2-2,NA,TRBV7-6,TGTGCCAGCAGCTTGGACAGGAACACCGGGGAGCTGTTTTTT,CASSLDRNTGELFF
NA,TRBJ2-4,NA,TRBV28,TGTGCCAGCAGTACCCACGGGATCTTAAACATTCAGTACTTC,CASSTHGILNIQYF
NA,TRBJ1-6,NA,TRBV29-1,TGCAGCGCCCGGGACGGGTATAATTCACCCCTCCACTTT,CSARDGYNSPLHF
TRBD1,TRBJ1-2,NA,TRBV6-6,TGTGCCAGCGGGGGGGACAGATCTAACTATGGCTACACCTTC,CASGGDRSNYGYTF